The source of this T cell receptor beta chain is a study of blood T cells in healthy people across ages. From germline, CDR1 is SGHRS and CDR2 YFSETQ. Germline trimming cut 2 bases from V and 2 bases from J; bases unmatched to any gene: 12. The CDR3 is 19 residues long. General study findings and limits: Strong correlation linked observed beta diversity and percent naive T cells.

The second PCR ran roughly 6 to 11 cycles with a sample-barcoded 5' primer and J-beta primers. TCRdb re-called the 5' RACE reads through MiXCR, storing one row per CDR3 protein. The table has roughly 800,000 distinct CDR3 sequences, about 53% seen once. As to this clonotype: No antigen is known for it.

Sequenced input: blood. This TCR came from an elderly man in good health. The rearrangement uses TRBV5-1 and TRBJ2-3; 12 bases are a match to TRBD2. The CDR3 nucleotides read TGCGCCAGCAGCTTCCCCAGTGGGACTAGCGGGCCATTCACAGATACGCAGTATTTT. Residues: CASSFPSGTSGPFTDTQYF.